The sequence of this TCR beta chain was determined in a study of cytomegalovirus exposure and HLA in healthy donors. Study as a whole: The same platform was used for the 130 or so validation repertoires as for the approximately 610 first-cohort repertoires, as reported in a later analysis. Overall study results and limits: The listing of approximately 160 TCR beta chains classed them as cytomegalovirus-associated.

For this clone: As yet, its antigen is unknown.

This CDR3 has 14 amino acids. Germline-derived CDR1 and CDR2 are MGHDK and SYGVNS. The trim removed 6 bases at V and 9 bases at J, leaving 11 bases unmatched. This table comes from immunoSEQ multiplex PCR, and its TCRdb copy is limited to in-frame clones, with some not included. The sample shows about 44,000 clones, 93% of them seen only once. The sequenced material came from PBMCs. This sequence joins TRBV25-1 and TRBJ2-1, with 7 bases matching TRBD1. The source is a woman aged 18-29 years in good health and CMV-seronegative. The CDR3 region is CASSGTVGAGEQFF. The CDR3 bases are TGTGCCAGCAGCGGGACAGTGGGTGCGGGTGAGCAGTTCTTC.